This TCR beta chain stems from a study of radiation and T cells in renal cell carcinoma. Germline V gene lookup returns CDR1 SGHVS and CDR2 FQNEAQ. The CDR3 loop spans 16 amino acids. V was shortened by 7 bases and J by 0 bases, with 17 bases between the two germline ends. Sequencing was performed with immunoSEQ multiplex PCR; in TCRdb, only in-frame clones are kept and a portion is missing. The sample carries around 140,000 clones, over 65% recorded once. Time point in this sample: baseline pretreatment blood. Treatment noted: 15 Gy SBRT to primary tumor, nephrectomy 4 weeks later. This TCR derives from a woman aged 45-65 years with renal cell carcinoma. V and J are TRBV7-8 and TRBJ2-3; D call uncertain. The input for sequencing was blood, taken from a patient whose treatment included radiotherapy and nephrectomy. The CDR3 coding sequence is TGTGCCAGCACCCACTTCCCTTGGTTGAGCACAGATACGCAGTATTTT. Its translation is CASTHFPWLSTDTQYF. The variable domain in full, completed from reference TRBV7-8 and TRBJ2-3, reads GAGVSQSPRYKVAKRGQDVALRCDPISGHVSLFWYQQALGQGPEFLTYFQNEAQLDKSGLPSDRFFAERPEGSVSTLKIQRTQQEDSAVYLCASTHFPWLSTDTQYFGPGTRLTVL.